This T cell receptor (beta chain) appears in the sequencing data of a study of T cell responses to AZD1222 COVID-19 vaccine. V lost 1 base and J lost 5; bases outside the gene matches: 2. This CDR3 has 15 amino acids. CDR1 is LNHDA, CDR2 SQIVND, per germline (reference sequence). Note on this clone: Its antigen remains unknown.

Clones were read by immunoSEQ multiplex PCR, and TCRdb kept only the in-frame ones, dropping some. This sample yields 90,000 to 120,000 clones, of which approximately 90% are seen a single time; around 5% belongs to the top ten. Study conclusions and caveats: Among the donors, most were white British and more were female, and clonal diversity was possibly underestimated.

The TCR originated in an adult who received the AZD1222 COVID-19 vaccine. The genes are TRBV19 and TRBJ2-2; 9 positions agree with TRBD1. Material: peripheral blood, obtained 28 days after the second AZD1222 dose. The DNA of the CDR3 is TGTGCCAGTAGTATAGGGACAGGGGTAACCGGGGAGCTGTTTTTT. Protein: CASSIGTGVTGELFF.